Following are 11 T cell receptor beta chains from one sample sequenced in a study of graft-versus-host responses after intestinal transplantation (dated by TCRdb to about 2021). In the paper's terms, the time point label means: cells obtained before transplantation from donor or recipient. No cognate antigen is known for these TCRs. Libraries were constructed by the immunoSEQ multiplex PCR assay. In its TCRdb copy, this immuneACCESS table keeps in-frame sequences only and misses some clones. Where compared with another copy, unresolved V genes explain less than half of these, and the others have no known cause. The sample table holds roughly 130,000 clones, of which around nine tenths were seen once. The ten most abundant clones make up roughly 0.19% of the sample. Specimen: unstimulated CD4+ T cells sorted from spleen or lymph node cells, collected before intestinal transplant. These receptors were taken from a human donor who received an intestinal transplant.

This rearrangement joins TRBV7-2 to TRBJ2-2; 11 positions agree with TRBD2. The length of the CDR3 is 15 residues. The J segment lost 4 bases and the V segment lost 5 bases, leaving 3 bases of the junction unmatched. Germline CDR1 is SGHTA and CDR2 is FQGNSA. CDR3 in DNA: TGTGCCAGCAGCCCCGGGACTAGCGGCACCGGGGAGCTGTTTTTT. This codes for CASSPGTSGTGELFF. The full variable domain, with the rest looked up from reference TRBV7-2 and TRBJ2-2, is GAGVSQSPSNKVTEKGKDVELRCDPISGHTALYWYRQSLGQGLEFLIYFQGNSAPDKSGLPSDRFSAERTGGSVSTLTIQRTQQEDSAVYLCASSPGTSGTGELFFGEGSRLTVL.

The chain joins TRBV5-1 to TRBJ2-1, with D uncertain. V gave up 0 bases and J gave up 0 bases, with 10 bases separating them. CDR1 and CDR2 (germline): SGHRS, YFSETQ. This CDR3 contains 16 residues. The CDR3 region is CASSLGPTSSYNEQFF. DNA of the CDR3: TGCGCCAGCAGCTTGGGGCCCACAAGCTCCTACAATGAGCAGTTCTTC.

CDR3 sequence reads: CAGGGGFHYEQYF. CDR3 bases: TGTGCCGGCGGGGGAGGGTTCCACTACGAGCAGTACTTC. The genes are TRBV10-3 and TRBJ2-7; 7 positions agree with TRBD2. The V segment lost 11 bases and the J segment 3 bases; nucleotides outside the gene matches: 10. The germline gives CDR1 ENHRY, CDR2 SYGVKD. There are 13 residues in the CDR3.

Note on this clone: The sample carries other DNA sequences with the same CDR3. The chain uses TRBV30 and TRBJ1-3; maybe TRBD1 (6 bases). V was pared by 8 bases and J by 4 bases, with 12 bases between. Germline V gene data show CDR1 as GTSNPN and CDR2 as SVGIG (reference sequence). The CDR3 consists of 12 residues. CDR3 coding DNA: TGTGCCGGTGGGGGGGGCGGAAACACCATATATTTT. Its translation: CAGGGGGNTIYF.

The gene calls are TRBV10-3 and TRBJ1-1; a weak D match, TRBD1 (5 bases). V lost 2 bases, J lost 1 base, and 5 bases lay in between. Looked up from germline, CDR1 is ENHRY and CDR2 is SYGVKD. CDR3 size: 13 residues. CDR3 DNA: TGTGCCATCAGTGAGACAGGGAACACTGAAGCTTTCTTT. This sequence encodes CAISETGNTEAFF.

The chain combines TRBV6-6 with TRBJ1-1; D uncertain. The CDR3 consists of 13 residues. Between the trimmed V and J ends, which lost 8 bases and 0 bases, there was a span of 10 bases. Germline CDR1 is MNHNY and CDR2 is SVGAGI (reference sequence). The DNA of the CDR3 is TGTGCCAGCGGTCACCCAGTGAACACTGAAGCTTTCTTT. It is translated as CASGHPVNTEAFF.

The V call is TRBV4-1, the J call TRBJ1-5, with 7 nucleotides matching TRBD1. Losses at the gene ends were 0 bases for V and 9 bases for J; bases not matched to a gene: 5. The V gene's germline CDR1 is MGHRA and CDR2 YSYEKL. CDR3 length: 14 residues. In nucleotides, the CDR3 is TGCGCCAGCAGCCAAGATGGCAGGGGGACGCCCCAGCATTTT. This gives the protein CASSQDGRGTPQHF.

The chain has TRBV5-4 and TRBJ1-1; 7 bases are shared with TRBD1. The germline CDR1 and CDR2 sequences are SGHNT and YYREEE (reference sequence). V gave up 6 bases and J gave up 3 bases; unmatched junction bases: 8. This CDR3 spans 14 amino acids. The chain's CDR3 is CASTLQGQYTEAFF. For the CDR3, the DNA is TGTGCCAGCACCCTACAGGGACAGTACACTGAAGCTTTCTTT.

J is TRBJ2-3 and V is TRBV18; D is undetermined. Trimming removed 2 bases from V and 4 bases from J, with 4 bases in between. This CDR3 contains 12 residues. Germline-derived CDR1 and CDR2 are KGHSH and LQKENI. CDR3 DNA: TGTGCCAGCTCACCATCCCCAGATACGCAGTATTTT. It specifies CASSPSPDTQYF. The whole variable domain, filled in from reference TRBV18 and TRBJ2-3, reads NAGVMQNPRHLVRRRGQEARLRCSPMKGHSHVYWYRQLPEEGLKFMVYLQKENIIDESGMPKERFSAEFPKEGPSILRIQQVVRGDSAAYFCASSPSPDTQYFGPGTRLTVL.

V and J are TRBV9 and TRBJ2-4, with 8 bases matching TRBD2. The length of the CDR3 is 16 residues. Losses at the gene ends were 0 bases for V and 5 bases for J; bases not matched to a gene: 7. Germline V gene data show CDR1 as SGDLS and CDR2 as YYNGEE. CDR3 protein: CASSVGPAGVENIQYF. In DNA, the CDR3 is TGTGCCAGCAGCGTAGGGCCAGCGGGAGTTGAAAACATTCAGTACTTC.

The rearrangement joins TRBV19 to TRBJ2-7, with 7 bases that match TRBD1. The CDR3 length is 17 residues. V trimming: 6 bases; J trimming: 4 bases; junction bases outside the gene matches: 18. The germline V gene has CDR1 LNHDA and CDR2 SQIVND (reference sequence). CDR3 in DNA: TGTGCCAGTAGAAGAGACTCCAGAGGACAGGTGGCTTACGAGCAGTACTTC. Its protein is CASRRDSRGQVAYEQYF. The entire variable domain, with the rest obtained from reference TRBV19 and TRBJ2-7, is as follows: DGGITQSPKYLFRKEGQNVTLSCEQNLNHDAMYWYRQDPGQGLRLIYYSQIVNDFQKGDIAEGYSVSREKKESFPLTVTSAQKNPTAFYLCASRRDSRGQVAYEQYFGPGTRLTVT.